The clone carrying this T cell receptor (beta chain) showed up just once. The data stem from a study of blood T cell repertoires in COVID-19. Study-level information: Nucleic acid was either cDNA or gDNA, and it came from T cells, B-cell-depleted T cells, or PBMCs.

Methods used by the authors: For nucleated cells, counts were estimated from reference gene primer amplification. The method was immunoSEQ multiplex PCR; TCRdb's version includes in-frame clones alone and lacks a portion of them. The V and J calls and clone size are taken from that table; D and trimming were inferred from the DNA. Among over 200,000 clones listed, about 87% were seen once. The CDR3 contains 13 residues. Trimming removed 10 bases at V and 0 bases at J, with 9 bases between. Looked up from germline, CDR1 is ENHRY and CDR2 is SYGVKD. Grouping used clinical history reported by participants in a survey and questionnaire. Exposed enrollees encountered a COVID-19 case at some point within 2 weeks before study entry.

The sequence was collected from a woman aged 25 to 39 who had been exposed to COVID-19. What was sequenced was PBMCs or T cells enriched from blood (not recorded which). The chain links TRBV10-3 to TRBJ2-2, with a tentative D call TRBD2 (6 bases). The CDR3 is CATGSPNTGELFF. As DNA, the CDR3 is TGTGCCACCGGGAGCCCGAACACCGGGGAGCTGTTTTTT.